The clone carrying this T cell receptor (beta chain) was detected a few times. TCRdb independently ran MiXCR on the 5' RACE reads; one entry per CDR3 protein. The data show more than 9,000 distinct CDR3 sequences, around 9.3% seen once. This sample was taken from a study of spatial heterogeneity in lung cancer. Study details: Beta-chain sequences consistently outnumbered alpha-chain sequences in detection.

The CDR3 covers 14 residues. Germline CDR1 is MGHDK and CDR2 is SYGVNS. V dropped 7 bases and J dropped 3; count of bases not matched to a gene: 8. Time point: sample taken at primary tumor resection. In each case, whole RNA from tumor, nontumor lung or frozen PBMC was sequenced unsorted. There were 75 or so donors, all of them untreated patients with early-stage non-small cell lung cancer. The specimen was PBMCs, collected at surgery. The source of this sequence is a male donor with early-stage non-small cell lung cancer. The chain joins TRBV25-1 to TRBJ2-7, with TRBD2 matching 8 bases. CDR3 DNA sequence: TGTGCCAGCACCGAGACTAGCGAGTTCTACGAGCAGTACTTC. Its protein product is CASTETSEFYEQYF.